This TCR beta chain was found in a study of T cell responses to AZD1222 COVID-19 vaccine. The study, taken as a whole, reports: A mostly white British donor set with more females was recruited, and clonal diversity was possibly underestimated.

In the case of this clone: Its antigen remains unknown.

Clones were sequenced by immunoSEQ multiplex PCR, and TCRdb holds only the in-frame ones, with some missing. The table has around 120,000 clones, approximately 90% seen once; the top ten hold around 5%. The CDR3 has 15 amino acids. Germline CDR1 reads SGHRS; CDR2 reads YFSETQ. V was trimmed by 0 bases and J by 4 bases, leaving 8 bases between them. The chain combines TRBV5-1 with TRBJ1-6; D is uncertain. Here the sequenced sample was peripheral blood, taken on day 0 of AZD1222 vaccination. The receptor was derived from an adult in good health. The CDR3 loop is CASSLAGEYNSPLHF. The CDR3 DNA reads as TGCGCCAGCAGCTTGGCCGGGGAGTATAATTCACCCCTCCACTTT.